The present T cell receptor (beta chain) was sequenced within a study of control samples from healthy donors and cancer patients. The CDR3 runs 17 residues. Per the germline V gene, CDR1 is SGHRS and CDR2 is YFSETQ. V shed 0 bases and J 4 bases; nucleotides not matched to a gene: 9. Clones were read by immunoSEQ multiplex PCR, and TCRdb kept only the in-frame ones, dropping some. Among approximately 94,000 clones listed, approximately 84% were seen once. The sequencing input was blood. The clonotype comes from a woman between 45 and 60 years old in good health. The chain couples TRBV5-1 to TRBJ2-2, with 7 bases matching TRBD2. The CDR3 loop reads CASSLEIQRGLTGELFF. The CDR3 region has the DNA TGCGCCAGCAGCTTGGAAATCCAGCGGGGCCTCACCGGGGAGCTGTTTTTT.